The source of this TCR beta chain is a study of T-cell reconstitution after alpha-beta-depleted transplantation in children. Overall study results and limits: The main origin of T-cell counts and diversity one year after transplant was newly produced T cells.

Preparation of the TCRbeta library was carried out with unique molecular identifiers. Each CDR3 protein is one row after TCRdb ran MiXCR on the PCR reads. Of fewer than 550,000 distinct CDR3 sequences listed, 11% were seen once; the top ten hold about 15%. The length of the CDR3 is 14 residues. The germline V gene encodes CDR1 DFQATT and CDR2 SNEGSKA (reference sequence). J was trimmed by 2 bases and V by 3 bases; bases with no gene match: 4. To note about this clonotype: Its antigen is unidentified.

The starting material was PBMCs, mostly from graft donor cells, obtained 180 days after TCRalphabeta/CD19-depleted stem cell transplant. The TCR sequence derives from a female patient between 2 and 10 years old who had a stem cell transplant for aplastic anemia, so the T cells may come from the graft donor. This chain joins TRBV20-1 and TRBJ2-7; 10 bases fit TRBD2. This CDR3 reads CSASNSGRAYEQYF. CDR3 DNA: TGCAGTGCTAGTAACAGCGGGAGGGCCTACGAGCAGTACTTC.